What follows describes a single T cell receptor beta chain. A read error may account for a junction end that differs from germline. This specimen comes from a study of blood T cell repertoires in COVID-19. The CDR3 contains 12 residues. CDR1 is KGHSH, CDR2 LQKENI, per germline. Sequencing was performed with immunoSEQ multiplex PCR; in TCRdb, only in-frame clones are kept and a portion is missing. The data hold 40,000 to 55,000 clones, with about 89% observed a single time. The TCR sequence derives from a man aged 65-85 years with active COVID-19. The sequencing input was peripheral blood. This chain connects TRBV18 to TRBJ2-7, with TRBD1 matching over 7 bases. The CDR3 bases are TGTGCCAGCTCAGCCTTCCGGGACAGCTTAGACTTC. Amino acid sequence: CASSAFRDSLDF.